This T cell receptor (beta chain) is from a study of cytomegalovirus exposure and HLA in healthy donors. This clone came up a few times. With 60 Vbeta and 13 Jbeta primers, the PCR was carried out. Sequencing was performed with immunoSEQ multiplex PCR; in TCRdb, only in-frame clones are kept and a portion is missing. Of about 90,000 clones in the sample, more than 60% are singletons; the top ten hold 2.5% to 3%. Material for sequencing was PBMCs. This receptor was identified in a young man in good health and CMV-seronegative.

Here the CDR3 reads CASSFAPGGAYEQYF. The CDR3 DNA reads TGTGCCAGCAGCTTCGCACCCGGGGGGGCCTACGAGCAGTACTTC. The genes are TRBV5-4 and TRBJ2-7; 8 bases agree with TRBD2. The CDR3 has 15 amino acids. J lost 2 bases, V lost 2 bases, and 6 bases had no gene match. CDR1 is SGHNT and CDR2 is YYREEE in the germline V gene (reference sequence).